In this sample, the clone carrying this T cell receptor beta chain turned up once. The antigen is undetermined. The data originate from a study of cytomegalovirus exposure and HLA in healthy donors. Study findings and constraints: Rare TCR sequences dominated, though some public TCRs recurred in many donors. The classifier reportedly diagnosed cytomegalovirus status with high sensitivity and specificity. Later work showed greater clonal expansion in HLA-associated TCR beta chains than in equally common others.

PCR amplification relied on 60 Vbeta primers (plus 13 Jbeta primers). This table comes from immunoSEQ multiplex PCR, and its TCRdb copy is limited to in-frame clones, with some not included. Altogether 150,000 to 200,000 clones are present, 87% being singletons, with the ten largest covering approximately 1.1%. Sequencing was performed on PBMCs. The clonotype was recovered from a boy between 2 and 15 years old in good health and CMV-seronegative.

CDR3 in DNA: TGCGCCAGCAGCCCCTTTCGGGGGGGCAGGGCAGATACGCAGTATTTT. Its translation is CASSPFRGGRADTQYF. The chain has TRBV5-1 and TRBJ2-3, with TRBD2 matching over 8 bases. The CDR3 extends over 16 amino acids. The trim removed 4 bases at V and 4 bases at J, leaving 11 bases unmatched. The germline V gene encodes CDR1 SGHRS and CDR2 YFSETQ. Complete variable domain (other parts from reference TRBV5-1 and TRBJ2-3): KAGVTQTPRYLIKTRGQQVTLSCSPISGHRSVSWYQQTPGQGLQFLFEYFSETQRNKGNFPGRFSGRQFSNSRSEMNVSTLELGDSALYLCASSPFRGGRADTQYFGPGTRLTVL.